This T cell receptor beta chain was retrieved from a study of blood T cell repertoires in COVID-19. The CDR3 covers 13 residues. Trimming stripped 5 bases from V and 4 bases from J, with 9 bases between. Germline assignment: CDR1 LNHDA and CDR2 SQIVND (reference sequence). Participants, roughly 18 to 100 years old, spanned under 25 US areas. The data were produced by immunoSEQ multiplex PCR, yet TCRdb's version contains in-frame clones alone and is incomplete. This table has over 250,000 clones, around 90% appearing once. The sequenced sample was PBMCs or T cells enriched from blood (not recorded which). This sequence was found in a man aged 55 to 70 who had recovered from COVID-19. The V call is TRBV19, the J call TRBJ2-1; tentatively, D is TRBD2 (6 bases). CDR3 coding DNA: TGTGCCAGTAGTGCCCTAGCGTACAATGAGCAGTTCTTC. Amino acids: CASSALAYNEQFF.